Listed below are T cell receptor beta chains from one sample, sequenced in a study of shared clonotypes between healthy human individuals. Profiled with immunoSEQ multiplex PCR; TCRdb holds only in-frame clones, not every one. The data hold about 2,100,000 clones, with 85% to 95% observed a single time. The sequencing sample was made of naive CD8+ T cells from PBMCs. The receptors come from a man aged 18 to 29 in good health. Some clones in this sample may be carry-over from other donors' samples. Both conserved end residues are part of each CDR3. D genes are given only for firm matches. Rows may omit the clone size; those that give it use once, few, many or a size class.

NA	NA	TRBV2	TRBJ1-2	CASREDTNYGYTF	TGTGCCAGCAGAGAGGACACCAACTATGGCTACACCTTC
NA	TRBD2	TRBV6-4	TRBJ2-5	CASSDDWLAGEVRGQETQYF	TGTGCCAGCAGTGACGATTGGCTAGCGGGAGAGGTAAGGGGCCAAGAGACCCAGTACTTC
few	TRBD1	TRBV27	TRBJ1-1	CASSTTGGHTEAFF	TGTGCCAGCAGTACGACAGGGGGGCACACTGAAGCTTTCTTT
NA	NA	TRBV19	TRBJ2-1	CASSISVFGDEQFF	TGTGCCAGTAGTATATCGGTTTTCGGAGATGAGCAGTTCTTC
NA	NA	TRBV6-5	TRBJ2-1	CASSYSGRNEQFF	TGTGCCAGCAGTTACTCGGGGAGGAATGAGCAGTTCTTC
once	NA	TRBV5-1	TRBJ2-2	CASSRTVLNTGELFF	TGCGCCAGCAGCAGGACAGTGCTGAACACCGGGGAGCTGTTTTTT
NA	NA	TRBV6-6	TRBJ2-3	CASSYSRDDTQYF	TGTGCCAGCAGTTACTCGAGGGATGATACGCAGTATTTT
NA	TRBD2	TRBV4-1	TRBJ2-7	CASSARDTSASSYEQYF	TGCGCCAGCAGCGCAAGGGATACTAGCGCCAGCTCCTACGAGCAGTACTTC
NA	NA	TRBV6-1	TRBJ2-7	CASSEGGREQYF	TGTGCCAGCAGTGAAGGGGGTCGGGAGCAGTACTTC
NA	TRBD2	TRBV27	TRBJ2-3	CASSLLAVGTDTQYF	TGTGCCAGCAGTTTGCTAGCGGTGGGCACAGATACGCAGTATTTT
NA	NA	TRBV29-1	TRBJ2-7	CSVRGGTSYEQYF	TGCAGCGTTCGTGGGGGGACAAGCTACGAGCAGTACTTC
NA	TRBD2	TRBV29-1	TRBJ2-7	CRTSGTSSYEQYF	TGCAGGACCTCCGGGACTAGCTCCTACGAGCAGTACTTC
NA	NA	TRBV6-1	TRBJ1-3	CASSEAWGFGGNTIYF	TGTGCCAGCAGTGAAGCGTGGGGGTTCGGTGGAAACACCATATATTTT
NA	NA	TRBV28	TRBJ2-1	CASSRAGTRNEQFF	TGTGCCAGCAGCCGAGCCGGGACTCGGAATGAGCAGTTCTTC
NA	TRBD2	TRBV30	TRBJ2-5	CAFRPLAGGREETQYF	TGTGCCTTCCGCCCCTTAGCGGGAGGTCGGGAAGAGACCCAGTACTTC
NA	NA	TRBV7-8	TRBJ2-1	CASSWVRDGPFF	TGTGCCAGCAGCTGGGTTCGGGACGGGCCGTTCTTC
NA	NA	TRBV2	TRBJ1-1	CASQPRNTEAFF	TGTGCCAGCCAGCCACGGAACACTGAAGCTTTCTTT
NA	TRBD2	TRBV28	TRBJ2-3	CASSPRTSGSVDTQYF	TGTGCCAGCAGTCCGCGGACTAGCGGGTCCGTAGATACGCAGTATTTT
NA	NA	TRBV28	TRBJ1-1	CASRYDRSNTEAFF	TGTGCCAGCAGATACGACAGGAGCAACACTGAAGCTTTCTTT
NA	NA	TRBV11-2	TRBJ2-1	CASSPPPAGPYNEQFF	TGTGCCAGCAGCCCTCCCCCCGCGGGACCCTACAATGAGCAGTTCTTC
NA	TRBD1	TRBV9	TRBJ2-2	CASSPDDRGNTGELFF	TGTGCCAGCAGCCCGGACGACAGGGGGAACACCGGGGAGCTGTTTTTT
NA	TRBD2	TRBV7-9	TRBJ2-3	CASSPRTSGTDTQYF	TGTGCCAGCAGCCCCAGGACTAGCGGCACAGATACGCAGTATTTT
NA	NA	TRBV10-3	TRBJ1-1	CAISGVRTEAFF	TGTGCCATCAGTGGGGTTCGGACTGAAGCTTTCTTT
NA	NA	TRBV28	TRBJ1-4	CASSFGGTKLFF	TGTGCCAGCAGTTTTGGGGGGACAAAACTGTTTTTT
NA	NA	TRBV5-6	TRBJ1-2	CASSLRGVGYGYTF	TGTGCCAGCAGCTTGCGGGGGGTTGGCTATGGCTACACCTTC